The source of this TCR beta chain is a study of blood T cell repertoires in COVID-19 (dated by TCRdb to 2018 to 2021). Study-level background: Samples from collaborators originated in the United States, Italy and Spain and spanned both the acute and convalescent phases of COVID-19. The material from the prospective study consisted of cDNA or gDNA derived from T cells, B-cell-depleted T cells, or PBMCs. Deeply sampled blood TCRbeta repertoires from subjects exposed to, actively infected with, or recovered from COVID-19 were included in the dataset. A freely available public database, intended as a resource for researchers studying the immune response to SARS-CoV-2, is where the repertoires were released. Samples were obtained from the ongoing ImmuneRACE study (first 160 participants) and from some 1,200 subjects provided by 6 global collaborators. The sample metadata nearly always contained a de-identified subject ID, COVID-19 status, age in years and sex. HLA class I and class II types, where available, came from metadata supplied by the sample provider rather than from assay-based typing. Overall study outcomes, separate from this receptor: How much clinical and demographic metadata was included differed by source and by participant, and the metadata was provided uncurated.

The immunoSEQ Assay, a bias-controlled multiplex PCR, was used to amplify TCRbeta CDR3 regions from genomic DNA. On the authors' methods: The number of nucleated cells in each sample was estimated from the amplification of reference gene primers within the assay. Sequence reads were collapsed and filtered to measure the absolute abundance of every unique TCRbeta CDR3 rearrangement. For each sample, productive Simpson clonality was calculated by taking the square root of Simpson's diversity index across productive rearrangements. The table was pulled from immuneACCESS by TCRdb, which kept in-frame rearrangements only. Such tables lose some clones; where checked, under half of the loss comes from unresolved V genes, and the rest has no known cause. From that table come the V and J calls and clone size; the DNA was used to work out D and trimming. The sample yields more than 350,000 clones; 85% to 90% were counted once. Of the sample, about a tenth falls within the top ten clones.

From the cysteine up to the phenylalanine, the CDR3 has a length of 18 residues. Only the CDR3 part of the read is kept: 54 bases, read in frame from the first base. The germline V gene specifies LGHNA as CDR1 and YNFKEQ as CDR2. The junction shows trimming of 1 base on V and 0 bases on J, plus 18 bases between the germline ends. This clone was seen a single time. The antigen this receptor binds is unknown. No base qualities exist here, and no much larger clone lies one base off it. In the prospective study, participants were about 18 to 95 years old, resided in about two dozen geographic areas of the United States, and were enrolled through a virtual design. In the prospective study, cohorts were assigned on the basis of participant-reported clinical history obtained from a screening survey and a study questionnaire. Recovered participants in ImmuneRACE Cohort 3 were defined as having two consecutive negative NP/OP PCR tests, clearance from a healthcare professional, or resolution of symptoms. Each participant in the prospective study had whole blood, serum and a nasopharyngeal or oropharyngeal swab collected by mobile phlebotomists. Participants in the prospective study had the option to provide additional blood draws and questionnaires over an approximately 2-month period. Before DNA extraction, blood samples from the prospective study were shipped at room temperature or frozen.

This chain is built from TRBV4-2 and TRBJ1-1; TRBD1 is a possible D gene, resting on 5 matching bases. Sequencing was performed on PBMCs or T cells enriched from blood (not recorded which). The clonotype was recovered from a woman aged 45-65 years who had recovered from COVID-19. The nucleotides read TGTGCCAGCAGCCAAGGGGGAGGAGGGGAACACATGAACACTGAAGCTTTCTTT. This codes for CASSQGGGGEHMNTEAFF.